The next 12 T cell receptor beta chains were all read from a single sample in a study of breast tumors, draining lymph nodes, adjacent tissues. Breast cancer patients provided tissue from their axillary draining lymph nodes. TCRdb re-analysed the multiplex PCR reads in MiXCR, keeping a single row per CDR3 protein. The table includes tens of thousands of distinct CDR3 sequences, more than 25% detected once. Material: axillary lymph node tissue. These receptors were collected from a female donor with breast cancer. Some clones in this sample may be carry-over from other donors' samples.

This clonotype was seen repeatedly, ten times or more. The chain carries TRBV6-5 and TRBJ1-2; D gene unclear. V was pared by 4 bases and J by 0 bases, with 18 bases between. The CDR3 covers 17 residues. Germline-derived CDR1 and CDR2 are MNHEY and SVGAGI. The CDR3 loop reads CASSSPGRLIANYGYTF. CDR3 coding DNA: TGTGCCAGCAGTTCTCCCGGACGGCTCATAGCTAACTATGGCTACACCTTC.

There are many counts of this clonotype. The CDR3 sequence: CASSVVFGGDTQYF. CDR3 in DNA: TGTGCCAGCAGCGTGGTTTTTGGTGGAGATACGCAGTATTTT. The J gene is TRBJ2-3, the V gene TRBV7-2; D remains unclear. CDR1 and CDR2 from the germline V gene are SGHTA and FQGNSA. CDR3 length: 14 amino acids. The germline V and J ends were trimmed by 5 bases and 5 bases, with 14 bases remaining between them.

Note on this clonotype: This clone may be a read error of a much larger clone one base away. J is TRBJ1-1 and V is TRBV20-1; D is possibly TRBD1 (6 bases). The CDR3 is 14 amino acids. With 5 bases removed from V and 0 bases from J, the gap between germline ends came to 13 bases. The germline CDR1 and CDR2 sequences are DFQATT and SNEGSKA (reference sequence). As DNA, the CDR3 is TGCAGTGCTGGGTCTGGACAGATGAACACTGAAGCTTTCTTT. Encoded protein: CSAGSGQMNTEAFF.

This clonotype was seen repeatedly, ten times or more. The rearrangement uses TRBV4-3 and TRBJ2-3; no clear D gene. Germline V gene sequence: CDR1 LGHNA, CDR2 YSLEER. Trimming cost V 0 bases and J 4 bases, with 8 bases left between them. The CDR3 totals 14 residues. In nucleotides, the CDR3 is TGCGCCAGCAGCCAAGATACAGTGGCAGATACGCAGTATTTT. Translated, it gives CASSQDTVADTQYF.

With regard to this clonotype: Mismatch with germline at one junction end may stem from a read error. The chain links TRBV29-1 to TRBJ2-1, with D possibly being TRBD1 or TRBD2 (5 bases each). The CDR3 extends over 14 amino acids. Germline V gene sequence: CDR1 SQVTM, CDR2 ANQGSEA. The CDR3 is CSVKRQGIFDERFF. CDR3 sequence (DNA): TGCAGCGTTAAGCGGCAGGGTATTTTCGATGAGCGGTTCTTC.

This clonotype was detected many times. This may arise from a read error, as a much more abundant clone is one base away. V usage is TRBV19 and J usage is TRBJ2-5; D remains ambiguous. Germline lookup yields CDR1 LNHDA and CDR2 SQIVND (reference sequence). This CDR3 has 13 residues. The CDR3 region is CAGSLWDSETQYF. CDR3 in DNA: TGTGCCGGTAGTTTGTGGGATAGCGAGACCCAGTACTTC.

The chain links TRBV7-3 to TRBJ2-7; D possibly uses TRBD1 or TRBD2 (5 bases each). This CDR3 is built from 16 residues. Germline V gene data show CDR1 as SGHTA and CDR2 as FQGTGA. The V end lost 3 bases, the J end lost 4 bases, and 19 bases lay between the germline ends. The CDR3 nucleotides are TGTGCCAGCAGCTTTCAGCTTCCGGGACCGAGGTACGAGCAGTACTTC. Encoded protein: CASSFQLPGPRYEQYF.

This clonotype was found many times. V is TRBV11-3 and J is TRBJ2-7, with a possible D match to TRBD2 (6 bases). Trimming took 3 bases from V and 0 from J, leaving 12 bases between them. CDR3 length: 15 residues. CDR1 SGHNT and CDR2 YENEEA come from the germline V gene. The CDR3 DNA reads TGTGCCAGCAGCTTCGGGCGGGGAATCTCCTACGAGCAGTACTTC. This codes for CASSFGRGISYEQYF.

In this sample, this clonotype turned up many times. The chain has TRBV5-1 and TRBJ2-5, with D possibly TRBD1 on 5 matching bases. The CDR3 is 16 amino acids. Germline-derived CDR1 and CDR2 are SGHRS and YFSETQ. V was trimmed by 1 base and J by 0 bases, leaving 13 bases between them. CDR3 DNA: TGCGCCAGCAGCTTGCTGGGTGGGGCGTACCAAGAGACCCAGTACTTC. Translated: CASSLLGGAYQETQYF.

The J gene is TRBJ2-7, the V gene TRBV20-1; TRBD2 agrees at 14 bases. The V gene's germline CDR1 is DFQATT and CDR2 SNEGSKA (reference sequence). V lost 5 bases and J lost 0; bases outside the gene matches: 9. CDR3 length: 17 amino acids. The CDR3 here is CSADRTSGRSSSYEQYF. The CDR3 DNA sequence: TGCAGTGCTGACAGGACTAGCGGGAGGTCAAGCTCCTACGAGCAGTACTTC.

With respect to this clonotype: One base away lies a much larger clone, so this may be a sequencing read error. The chain recombines TRBV5-5 with TRBJ2-2, with a weak D call TRBD2 (6 bases). Germline assignment: CDR1 SGHKS and CDR2 YYEKEE (reference sequence). CDR3 length: 16 residues. This CDR3 reads CASSLGRELNTGELLF. The CDR3 DNA follows: TGTGCCAGCAGCTTGGGGAGGGAACTGAACACCGGGGAGCTGCTTTTT. The entire variable domain, with the rest obtained from reference TRBV5-5 and TRBJ2-2, is as follows: DAGVTQSPTHLIKTRGQQVTLRCSPISGHKSVSWYQQVLGQGPQFIFQYYEKEERGRGNFPDRFSARQFPNYSSELNVNALLLGDSALYLCASSLGRELNTGELLFGEGSRLTVL.

This clonotype was detected ten times or more. The V call is TRBV20-1, the J call TRBJ2-7, with 7 bases identical to TRBD1. Germline loops: CDR1 DFQATT, CDR2 SNEGSKA (reference sequence). The CDR3 is made up of 13 amino acids. Unmatched junction bases numbered 6, after V lost 2 bases and J lost 5 bases. CDR3: CSARWQGVDEQYF. The CDR3 DNA sequence: TGCAGTGCTAGATGGCAGGGGGTCGACGAGCAGTACTTC.